The 8 T cell receptor beta chains in this list originate from one sample, sequenced in a study of shared clonotypes between healthy human individuals. Sequencing used immunoSEQ multiplex PCR; TCRdb keeps in-frame clones, though not all of them. The sample includes 2 million to 2.5 million clones, more than 85% of them seen just once. Source material: naive CD4+ T cells from PBMCs. Subset here: CD45RA+ positively selected. The receptors come from a man aged 18 to 29 in good health. Some clones in this sample may be carry-over from other donors' samples.

J is TRBJ1-3 and V is TRBV9; D not resolved. This CDR3 has 13 amino acids. CDR1 is SGDLS and CDR2 is YYNGEE in the germline V gene. V dropped 6 bases and J dropped 0 bases, with 7 bases sitting between them. Here the CDR3 DNA reads TGTGCCAGCACCGACATCTCTGGAAACACCATATATTTT. Translated: CASTDISGNTIYF.

V gene TRBV20-1 combines with J gene TRBJ1-2; D unclear. V was pared by 4 bases and J by 6 bases, with 9 bases between. Germline assignment: CDR1 DFQATT and CDR2 SNEGSKA (reference sequence). This CDR3 region has 11 residues. The CDR3 DNA is TGCAGTGCTATCCCACCTAATGGCTACACCTTC. Translation gives CSAIPPNGYTF.

Turning to this clone: This CDR3 is also generated by other DNA sequences in the sample. The chain has TRBV18 and TRBJ1-1; D not certain. CDR3 length: 13 amino acids. Trimming left V 3 bases short and J 2 bases short, with 7 bases between. Germline CDR1 is KGHSH and CDR2 is LQKENI. The CDR3 protein is CASSPQQNTEAFF. For the CDR3, the DNA is TGTGCCAGCTCACCCCAACAAAACACTGAAGCTTTCTTT.

The rearrangement uses TRBV29-1 and TRBJ2-3; 7 bases are shared with TRBD1. The J segment lost 10 bases and the V segment lost 6 bases, leaving 13 bases of the junction unmatched. CDR3 length: 13 amino acids. CDR1 SQVTM and CDR2 ANQGSEA come from the germline V gene. CDR3 nucleotides: TGCAGCGTGGATGGACAGGCCGAGCGCTCGCAGTATTTT. It is translated as CSVDGQAERSQYF.

This clone was detected a few times. The V gene is TRBV6-4, the J gene TRBJ2-7; 13 nucleotides agree with TRBD2. Germline trimming cut 6 bases from V and 0 bases from J; bases unmatched to any gene: 14. This CDR3 comprises 19 residues. CDR1 is MRHNA, CDR2 SNTAGT, per germline. The CDR3 sequence: CASSALLLAGGPSSYEQYF. The CDR3 nucleotides are TGTGCCAGCAGCGCACTTCTACTAGCGGGAGGGCCGAGCTCCTACGAGCAGTACTTC.

In this sample, this clone turned up a few times. V usage is TRBV4-2 and J usage is TRBJ1-1, with 10 positions matching TRBD1. With 4 bases clipped from V and 10 bases from J, the junction kept 6 bases outside the gene matches. The length of the CDR3 is 13 residues. CDR1 and CDR2 (germline): LGHNA, YNFKEQ. In DNA form, the CDR3 reads TGTGCCAGCAGCCCCGGGACAGGGGTTCCAGCTTTCTTT. It encodes CASSPGTGVPAFF.

This sequence joins TRBV7-2 and TRBJ2-6, with 7 bases identical to TRBD2. V shed 0 bases and J 3 bases; nucleotides not matched to a gene: 8. Germline-derived CDR1 and CDR2 are SGHTA and FQGNSA. The CDR3 totals 18 residues. Written as DNA, the CDR3 is TGTGCCAGCAGCTTAGCGCTGGGGAGGGGTGTTGGGGCCAACGTCCTGACTTTC. It yields the protein CASSLALGRGVGANVLTF.

The CDR3 sequence: CASSIGLTGELFF. The DNA for the CDR3 is TGTGCCAGTAGTATAGGTTTGACCGGGGAGCTGTTTTTT. The chain has TRBV19 and TRBJ2-2; D remains unclear. Germline CDR1 LNHDA, CDR2 SQIVND (reference sequence). The V end lost 1 base, the J end lost 5 bases, and 5 bases lay between the germline ends. CDR3 length equals 13 residues.